This T cell receptor (beta chain) was identified in a study of beta chain features in type 1 diabetes. General observations from the study: TCRB CDR3s were moderately but significantly shorter in Type 1 diabetes patients in all four CD4+ subsets.

Details on this clone: Its antigen is still unknown.

Expressed TCRB transcripts were sequenced, since all the RNA that had been isolated was reverse transcribed. Assay: immunoSEQ multiplex PCR; the TCRdb copy retains only in-frame clones and omits some. Of around 250,000 clones listed, 13% to 15% are singletons. Germline loops: CDR1 SGDLS, CDR2 YYNGEE. The CDR3 totals 14 residues. Trimming took 4 bases from V and 0 from J, leaving 8 bases between them. Sequenced: naive CD4+ T cells from blood. The chain employs TRBV9 and TRBJ2-1; D is uncertain. The receptor comes from a man aged 25-45 years with type 1 diabetes. The CDR3, as DNA: TGTGCCAGCAGCAGAGGAGCCTCCTACAATGAGCAGTTCTTC. It translates to CASSRGASYNEQFF.